This TCR beta chain was observed in a study of cytomegalovirus exposure and HLA in healthy donors. Germline-derived CDR1 and CDR2 are SGDLS and YYNGEE. The CDR3 extends over 16 amino acids. V was trimmed by 3 bases and J by 3 bases, leaving 17 bases between them. PCR involved 60 Vbeta and 13 Jbeta primers. The assay was immunoSEQ multiplex PCR, and TCRdb's table has in-frame clones only and misses some. The listing records tens of thousands of clones. This chain connects TRBV9 to TRBJ2-3; D might be TRBD1 (6 bases). The sequence derives from a man in his fifties in good health and CMV-seronegative. Sequencing used PBMCs. In DNA, the CDR3 is TGTGCCAGCAGCGGAGGGACAACGGGTCGAACAGATACGCAGTATTTT. Translation gives CASSGGTTGRTDTQYF.